This TCR beta chain originates from a study of CD8 T cells in Susac syndrome. The CDR3 is made up of 15 amino acids. V lost 4 bases and J lost 2; bases outside the gene matches: 3. Germline loops: CDR1 SGHRS, CDR2 YFSETQ. Random-hexamer reverse transcription was applied to about 0.5 to 1 ug RNA. The immunoSEQ assay covered 54 Vbeta and 13 Jbeta segments for CDR3. TCRdb fed the immunoSEQ multiplex PCR reads into MiXCR, producing one record per CDR3 protein. This sample has about 150,000 distinct CDR3 sequences, with approximately 95% found just once. V and J are TRBV5-1 and TRBJ2-5, with TRBD2 identical over 12 bases. The TCR was taken from a human donor with Susac syndrome. The source material was CD4+ T cells from PBMCs. For the CDR3, the DNA is TGCGCCAGCAGCATCGGGACTAGCGGGCAAGAGACCCAGTACTTC. Translation gives CASSIGTSGQETQYF.